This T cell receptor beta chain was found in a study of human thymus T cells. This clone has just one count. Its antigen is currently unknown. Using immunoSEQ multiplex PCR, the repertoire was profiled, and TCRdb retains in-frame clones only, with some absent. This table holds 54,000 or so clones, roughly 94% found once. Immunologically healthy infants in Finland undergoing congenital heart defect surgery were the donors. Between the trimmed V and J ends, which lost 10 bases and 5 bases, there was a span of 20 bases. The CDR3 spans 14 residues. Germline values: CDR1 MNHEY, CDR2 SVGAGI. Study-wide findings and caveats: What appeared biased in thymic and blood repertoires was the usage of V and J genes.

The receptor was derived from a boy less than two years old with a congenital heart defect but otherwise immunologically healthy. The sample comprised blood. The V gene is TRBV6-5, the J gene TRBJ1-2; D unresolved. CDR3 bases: TGTGCCACCCGGACCAGGACGGCCCTTTATGGCTACACCTTC. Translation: CATRTRTALYGYTF.